This is a list of T cell receptor beta chains from one sample in a study of siplizumab effects on memory and regulatory T cells. Profiled with immunoSEQ multiplex PCR; TCRdb holds only in-frame clones, not every one. The sample has approximately 65,000 clones, roughly 80% seen once. Sequences were obtained from memory CD4+ T cells sorted from blood. All receptors derive from a human donor in good health. Both conserved end residues are part of each CDR3. Fields, in order: J gene, clone size, V gene, D gene, CDR3 DNA, CDR3 protein. The D gene is left open where the match is weak. Clone size appears in some rows only: once, few, many, or a class for an expanded clone.

J: TRBJ2-7
size: .
V: TRBV7-7
D: .
DNA: TGTGCCAGCAGCCAGGACCTCCAGGACGAGCAGTACTTC
CDR3: CASSQDLQDEQYF

J: TRBJ1-1
size: .
V: TRBV7-9
D: TRBD1
DNA: TGTGCCAGCAGCCCTAGACAGGGGAGCACTGAAGCTTTCTTT
CDR3: CASSPRQGSTEAFF

J: TRBJ2-7
size: once
V: TRBV18
D: .
DNA: TGTGCCAGCTCAATTGACTACGAGCAGTACTTC
CDR3: CASSIDYEQYF

J: TRBJ2-1
size: .
V: TRBV15
D: .
DNA: TGTGCCACCAGCAGAGATGAGGACGGGGAGCAGTTCTTC
CDR3: CATSRDEDGEQFF

J: TRBJ2-6
size: .
V: TRBV7-2
D: .
DNA: TGTGCCAGCAGCTTAGCGGCCGGGGCTGGGGCCAACGTCCTGACTTTC
CDR3: CASSLAAGAGANVLTF

J: TRBJ2-7
size: .
V: TRBV5-1
D: TRBD2
DNA: TGCGCCAGCAGCCCCGGGGAGCGGGAGGCCCACGAGCAGTACTTC
CDR3: CASSPGEREAHEQYF

J: TRBJ1-1
size: .
V: TRBV25-1
D: .
DNA: TGTGCCAGCAGTGAACAGGGCGGAGGGGCTGAAGCTTTCTTT
CDR3: CASSEQGGGAEAFF

J: TRBJ2-3
size: .
V: TRBV19
D: .
DNA: TGTGCCACCAAGGAGAGGACGAGTACAGATACGCAGTATTTT
CDR3: CATKERTSTDTQYF

J: TRBJ1-5
size: .
V: TRBV5-4
D: .
DNA: TGTGCCAGCTCCCGGGGGGGCAGGGGATCGGATCAGCCCCAGCATTTT
CDR3: CASSRGGRGSDQPQHF

J: TRBJ2-3
size: .
V: TRBV5-6
D: TRBD1
DNA: TGTGCCAGCAGCCAGGACAGGAGAACAGATACGCAGTATTTT
CDR3: CASSQDRRTDTQYF

J: TRBJ1-2
size: .
V: TRBV19
D: .
DNA: TGTGCCAGTAGTGGGCAGGTTAAGAACTATGGCTACACCTTC
CDR3: CASSGQVKNYGYTF

J: TRBJ2-1
size: .
V: TRBV6-6
D: .
DNA: TGTGCCAGCAGTCCTACGATGCGGGAGCAGTTCTTC
CDR3: CASSPTMREQFF

J: TRBJ2-3
size: .
V: TRBV5-6
D: TRBD2
DNA: TGTGCCAGCAGCTTCGGGACTAGCGGGAGGAGACGGGGAGATACGCAGTATTTT
CDR3: CASSFGTSGRRRGDTQYF

J: TRBJ2-6
size: .
V: TRBV6-1
D: .
DNA: TGTGCCAGCAGTGCCAGGGATCTCGGGGCCAACGTCCTGACTTTC
CDR3: CASSARDLGANVLTF

J: TRBJ2-7
size: .
V: TRBV27
D: .
DNA: TGTGCCAGCAGTCGATCAGGGAACGAGCAGTACTTC
CDR3: CASSRSGNEQYF

J: TRBJ2-1
size: .
V: TRBV5-1
D: .
DNA: TGCGCCAGCAGCCCCCTGGGGTTCGATGCTGAGCAGTTCTTC
CDR3: CASSPLGFDAEQFF

J: TRBJ2-3
size: many
V: TRBV5-8
D: .
DNA: TGTGCCAGCAGCTTTGAGGGGATGAGAGATACGCAGTATTTT
CDR3: CASSFEGMRDTQYF

J: TRBJ2-7
size: once
V: TRBV6-1
D: .
DNA: TGTGCCAGTCAAGGTCCCTCCAACTCCTACGAGCAGTACTTC
CDR3: CASQGPSNSYEQYF

J: TRBJ2-5
size: .
V: TRBV6-1
D: .
DNA: TGTGCCAGCAGTGAAGACGCGAGGGGGGGGAGGAGGGAGACCCAGTACTTC
CDR3: CASSEDARGGRRETQYF

J: TRBJ2-3
size: .
V: TRBV2
D: .
DNA: TGTGCCAGCGGCAGACAGGCCAAGTCGGTGAACACAGATACGCAGTATTTT
CDR3: CASGRQAKSVNTDTQYF

J: TRBJ2-1
size: .
V: TRBV14
D: TRBD2
DNA: TGTGCCAGCAGCCAAGGACTAGCGGTTGGGTTCTTC
CDR3: CASSQGLAVGFF

J: TRBJ2-7
size: .
V: TRBV5-6
D: .
DNA: TGTGCCAGCAGCTTGGGGATCTGGTACGAGCAGTACTTC
CDR3: CASSLGIWYEQYF

J: TRBJ2-5
size: .
V: TRBV10-3
D: .
DNA: TGTGCCATCAGCTCGAGCAACGACAGGTTAGAAAAGACCCAGTACTTC
CDR3: CAISSSNDRLEKTQYF

J: TRBJ1-2
size: .
V: TRBV15
D: TRBD1
DNA: TGTGCCACCAGCTCTCGACGGACAGGGGATGGCTACACCTTC
CDR3: CATSSRRTGDGYTF

J: TRBJ1-3
size: .
V: TRBV7-6
D: TRBD1
DNA: TGTGCCAGCAGCTTAGGCTACAGGGGAAGAAACACCATATATTTT
CDR3: CASSLGYRGRNTIYF

J: TRBJ2-7
size: .
V: TRBV6-5
D: TRBD1
DNA: TGTGCCAGCAGTTACGATGGGACAGGGGGTTACGAGCAGTACTTC
CDR3: CASSYDGTGGYEQYF

J: TRBJ1-4
size: .
V: TRBV7-6
D: .
DNA: TGTGCCAGCAGCTTAGGATGGGGCGCAGGGGAAAAACTGTTTTTT
CDR3: CASSLGWGAGEKLFF

J: TRBJ2-2
size: .
V: TRBV7-2
D: TRBD2
DNA: TGTGCCAGCAGCTGGGGGGGGACTCCCCATAGGCCCGGGGAGCTGTTTTTT
CDR3: CASSWGGTPHRPGELFF

J: TRBJ2-3
size: once
V: TRBV7-7
D: .
DNA: TGTGCCAGCAGCTCGGACGGCACAGATACGCAGTATTTT
CDR3: CASSSDGTDTQYF

J: TRBJ2-7
size: .
V: TRBV11-2
D: .
DNA: TGTGCCAGCAGCTTAGCGTCCGAGGGGCTTTACGAGCAGTACTTC
CDR3: CASSLASEGLYEQYF

J: TRBJ2-4
size: once
V: TRBV19
D: .
DNA: TGTGCCAGTAGTATCGCGGGCAGGGTTACCAAAAACATTCAGTACTTC
CDR3: CASSIAGRVTKNIQYF

J: TRBJ2-7
size: .
V: TRBV19
D: .
DNA: TGTGCCAGTAGTATGCAGGTCTACTACGAGCAGTACTTC
CDR3: CASSMQVYYEQYF

J: TRBJ1-2
size: few
V: TRBV27
D: .
DNA: TGTGCCACCTTGGCTCGCCTTTATGGCTACACCTTC
CDR3: CATLARLYGYTF

J: TRBJ2-6
size: .
V: TRBV5-1
D: TRBD1
DNA: TGCGCCAGCAGCTTCACAGGGGCGGCTGGGGCCAACGTCCTGACTTTC
CDR3: CASSFTGAAGANVLTF

J: TRBJ1-4
size: .
V: TRBV2
D: TRBD1
DNA: TGTGCCAGCACGGGACAGGTTGAAAAACTGTTTTTT
CDR3: CASTGQVEKLFF

J: TRBJ2-4
size: once
V: TRBV7-9
D: TRBD2
DNA: TGTGCCAGCAGCCGAGGGGAGGGGAACATTCAGTACTTC
CDR3: CASSRGEGNIQYF

J: TRBJ1-2
size: .
V: TRBV11-2
D: .
DNA: TGTGCCAGCAGCTCATACGGGACAAACTATGGCTACACCTTC
CDR3: CASSSYGTNYGYTF

J: TRBJ2-3
size: .
V: TRBV7-2
D: .
DNA: TGTGCCAGCAGCTTAGCGGGGGGGCCTGTCAAAGATACGCAGTATTTT
CDR3: CASSLAGGPVKDTQYF

J: TRBJ2-7
size: .
V: TRBV14
D: .
DNA: TGTGCCAGCAGCCAAGGTGGGGGCTCCGGTGGCGAGCAGTACTTC
CDR3: CASSQGGGSGGEQYF

J: TRBJ2-1
size: .
V: TRBV2
D: .
DNA: TGTGCCAGCAGGGTTAACAATGAGCAGTTCTTC
CDR3: CASRVNNEQFF

J: TRBJ1-3
size: .
V: TRBV2
D: .
DNA: TGTGCCAGCAGGACTGGAAACACCATATATTTT
CDR3: CASRTGNTIYF

J: TRBJ2-7
size: .
V: TRBV2
D: .
DNA: TGTGCCAGCAGTGAAGTGAGGGAGGTGGGCGAGCAGTACTTC
CDR3: CASSEVREVGEQYF

J: TRBJ1-6
size: few
V: TRBV4-1
D: .
DNA: TGCGCCAGCAGCCTACCCGGGACCCTCGGGGGGTCCCTCCACTTT
CDR3: CASSLPGTLGGSLHF

J: TRBJ2-6
size: .
V: TRBV19
D: .
DNA: TGTGCCAGTATATCTCCGGGGGCCAACGTCCTGACTTTC
CDR3: CASISPGANVLTF

J: TRBJ1-5
size: .
V: TRBV23-1
D: .
DNA: TGCGCCAGCAGTCAATCGCCGAAAAGCAATCAGCCCCAGCATTTT
CDR3: CASSQSPKSNQPQHF

J: TRBJ2-3
size: .
V: TRBV30
D: TRBD2
DNA: TGTGCCGGTCTACTAGCGGGAGTCCCAGATACGCAGTATTTT
CDR3: CAGLLAGVPDTQYF

J: TRBJ1-1
size: .
V: TRBV7-9
D: TRBD1
DNA: TGTGCCAGCAGCTCCCCCCCCGGGACAGGGGATTGGGGCACTGAAGCTTTCTTT
CDR3: CASSSPPGTGDWGTEAFF

J: TRBJ2-5
size: .
V: TRBV5-6
D: .
DNA: TGTGCCAGCAGCTTGGCCGGTGGATGGACCCAGTACTTC
CDR3: CASSLAGGWTQYF

J: TRBJ1-1
size: .
V: TRBV5-6
D: TRBD1
DNA: TGTGCCAGCAGCTTACCCTCCGGGCAGGGGGCCCCTGAAGCTTTCTTT
CDR3: CASSLPSGQGAPEAFF

J: TRBJ1-4
size: .
V: TRBV5-1
D: .
DNA: TGCGCCAGCAGCAGGGGAGGGGGTCCCGGAACTAATGAAAAACTGTTTTTT
CDR3: CASSRGGGPGTNEKLFF

J: TRBJ1-2
size: .
V: TRBV7-9
D: TRBD1
DNA: TGTGCCAGCAGCTTAGCTAACAGGGGGCACGGCTACACCTTC
CDR3: CASSLANRGHGYTF

J: TRBJ1-2
size: .
V: TRBV10-3
D: .
DNA: TGTGCCATCAGTGAGGGAAACTATGGCTACACCTTC
CDR3: CAISEGNYGYTF